This T cell receptor beta chain was recovered during a study of T cell changes during pregnancy in multiple sclerosis (dated by TCRdb to about 2019). With respect to the entire study: The study examined how the T cell repertoire changed over the course of pregnancy in women with multiple sclerosis.

Remarks on this clone: The specificity of this receptor is unknown. Base qualities are missing; no much larger clone stands one base away.

The library was generated by the immunoSEQ multiplex PCR assay. TCRdb carries this immuneACCESS record with in-frame sequences only. Its versions omit some clonotypes, under half of them owing to an unresolved V gene in the studies checked, with the rest unexplained. This sample is represented by about 46,000 clones; more than 85% of them were singletons. The ten largest clones take up approximately 9% of the sample. Here V drops 6 bases and J drops 4 bases, and the junction holds 6 bases not matched to any gene. From its cysteine to its phenylalanine, the CDR3 spans 14 amino acids. The kept DNA is CDR3 alone, 42 bases in frame from the first base. Taken from the germline V gene, the CDR1 and CDR2 loops are SQVTM and ANQGSEA.

The source of this sequence is a female donor with multiple sclerosis, enrolled in a pregnancy study. This material consisted of CD8+ T cells from peripheral blood mononuclear cells, taken after pregnancy. The rearranged segments are TRBV29-1 and TRBJ2-3, with 11 junctional bases fitting TRBD2. The sequenced DNA: TGCAGCGTCGTAGCGGGGGGGCTGGCAGATACGCAGTATTTT. This translates into CSVVAGGLADTQYF.